This TCR beta chain stems from a study of CD8+ T cells in alopecia areata (dated by TCRdb to 2016 to 2019). Context from the whole study: The treated patients took part in an open-label pilot trial in which moderate-to-severe alopecia areata was treated with oral tofacitinib at 5 to 10 mg twice daily. Tofacitinib was administered for 6 to 18 months, and 6 months of follow-up off drug were then conducted to assess delayed response and recurrence. In treated patients, disease severity was measured using the SALT score, which gives the percentage of scalp surface area affected. In both human patients and the C3H/HeJ mouse model, the study applied high-throughput TCRbeta sequencing to look at T cell clonal expansion in alopecia areata. On the human side, TCRbeta sequencing was run on scalp tissue and on sorted CD4+ and CD8+ peripheral blood T cells from healthy controls and from alopecia areata patients with either patchy or totalis/universalis disease. Biopsies were taken from tofacitinib-treated patients at baseline and again at 4 and 24 weeks into treatment, and several of those patients also had a later scalp biopsy. Scalp clonality was compared among normal scalp (n=4), patchy alopecia areata scalp (n=8), and alopecia totalis/universalis scalp (n=8). The RNA source kit depended on sample type: the PAXgene miRNA kit for fixed scalp, the miRNeasy kit for PBMCs, and the RNeasy kit for mouse skin. immunoSEQ multiplex PCR using 35 Vbeta forward primers and 13 Jbeta reverse primers was used to amplify TCRbeta CDR3 regions.

The study at large found these results: Lesional scalp, especially in alopecia totalis/universalis, showed higher clonality and more expanded CD8+ clones than normal scalp, suggesting antigenic drive. With tofacitinib, both scalp clonality and the number of expanded CD8+ clones among the top 100 scalp clones went down significantly. Shared TCR sequences between patients were less evident than in mice, which may be partly attributable to HLA diversity in the patient population. Because the treated cohort was small and had just a single nonresponder, larger studies are needed to establish links between baseline CD8+ expansion and response. Many expanded lesional clones were found to persist in scalp and blood during tofacitinib treatment, and relapse after treatment cessation may be partly explained by this persistence. Scalp TCR repertoire analysis is complicated because resident alphabeta T cells in normal human skin are also sequenced, whereas mouse skin is dominated by gammadelta T cells.

Library creation used the immunoSEQ multiplex PCR assay. RNA was extracted from all samples and reverse transcribed into cDNA as template for TCR sequencing. SuperScript III was used for first-strand cDNA synthesis, primed with a 2:1 mix of oligo-dT and random hexamers. A synthetic immune receptor repertoire was used to assess amplification bias, and residual bias was removed computationally. In the authors' own workflow: Raw reads were preprocessed to remove errors, and CDR3 was defined by IMGT conventions from the conserved cysteine to phenylalanine. Clonality was calculated as 1 minus Shannon entropy normalized by log2 of the number of productive unique TCRs. Whether scalp clones were CD4 or CD8 was inferred by matching scalp TCRbeta sequences against CD4 and CD8 repertoires sorted from blood. TCRdb's version of the immuneACCESS table is confined to in-frame rearrangements and falls short of the full clone set. An unresolved V gene accounts for under half of the shortfall where checked; the remainder is of unknown origin. D and trimming were read from the DNA, whereas the V and J calls and clone size are those reported in that table. The sample profile shows more than 200,000 clones; roughly 44% of them were found once. About 2.6% of the sample is in the top ten clones.

A few counts support this clone. No cognate antigen has been identified for it. The input lacks base qualities; no much larger clone sits a single base away. Per the publication, the treatment or condition label means: oral pan-JAK inhibitor, 5-10 mg twice daily. Peripheral blood and lesional scalp punch biopsies were obtained from patients with alopecia areata. After PBMCs were isolated by density centrifugation and stained for CD3, CD4 and CD8, a FACSAria was used to sort CD4+ and CD8+ T cells. The sequence derives from a human donor with alopecia areata. Specimen: CD4+ T cells sorted from blood, collected at roughly week 36, from a patient treated with tofacitinib.

The sequenced DNA: TGCGCCAGCAGCTTGGCGATAGGTGTCTACAATGAGCAGTTCTTC. This translates into CASSLAIGVYNEQFF. Rearrangement joined TRBV5-1 to TRBJ2-1, with the D gene too uncertain to name. As encoded in the germline V gene, CDR1 is SGHRS while CDR2 is YFSETQ. Trimming costs V 0 bases and J 3 bases, and their ends lie 10 bases apart. Spanning cysteine to phenylalanine, the CDR3 consists of 15 amino acids. Only the CDR3 DNA is retained, 45 bases long and in frame from the first base.